These 19 T cell receptor beta chains were all obtained from the same sample, sequenced in a study of CD8 T cells in Susac syndrome. A quantity of about 0.5 to 1 ug RNA underwent reverse transcription using random hexamers. From the immunoSEQ multiplex PCR reads, TCRdb called clonotypes with MiXCR, one entry per CDR3 protein. In the table there are 240,000 or so distinct CDR3 sequences, less than 96% of which are singletons. Source material: CD4+ T cells from PBMCs. These receptors all come from a human donor with Susac syndrome.

V usage is TRBV28 and J usage is TRBJ2-5; D remains ambiguous. Trimming shortened V by 5 bases and J by 2 bases, and 15 bases separated the two germline ends. Per the germline V gene, CDR1 is MDHEN and CDR2 is SYDVKM. This CDR3 region has 15 residues. In nucleotides, the CDR3 is TGTGCCAGCAGTCGCCCAGGAACGAGTCAAGAGACCCAGTACTTC. Its translation: CASSRPGTSQETQYF.

This sequence joins TRBV29-1 and TRBJ1-1, with D hard to call. V lost 7 bases to trimming and J lost 2 bases, with 11 bases between them. The CDR3 contains 12 residues. Germline CDR1 SQVTM, CDR2 ANQGSEA. In DNA form, the CDR3 reads TGCAGCGGCCTACAGATCAACACTGAAGCTTTCTTT. As protein: CSGLQINTEAFF.

The chain is built from TRBV28 and TRBJ2-5; D remains ambiguous. V was cut by 2 bases and J by 10 bases, with 11 bases left in between. The CDR3 runs to 12 residues. CDR1 MDHEN and CDR2 SYDVKM come from the germline V gene. Written as DNA, the CDR3 is TGTGCCAGCAGTTTACGCCGGTTGGTCCAGTACTTC. It encodes CASSLRRLVQYF.

CDR3 nucleotide sequence: TGCAGTGCTAGAACTAGCGGGAGGTTCGACGAGCAGTACTTC. Its translation is CSARTSGRFDEQYF. The chain carries TRBV20-1 and TRBJ2-7; 12 nucleotides line up with TRBD2. Germline V gives CDR1 DFQATT, CDR2 SNEGSKA (reference sequence). The CDR3 has 14 residues. With V trimmed by 2 bases and J by 5 bases, 4 bases remained unmatched.

The chain couples TRBV20-1 to TRBJ2-1; TRBD2 is a possible D gene (6 bases). CDR1 is DFQATT and CDR2 is SNEGSKA in the germline V gene (reference sequence). The V gene lost 7 bases and the J gene lost 9 bases, with 22 bases spanning the gap. The CDR3 loop spans 14 amino acids. CDR3 in amino acids: CSVASRLVFGEQFF. The CDR3 DNA reads as TGCAGTGTGGCGTCCCGACTAGTCTTTGGTGAGCAGTTCTTC.

A single count supports this clonotype. The J gene is TRBJ2-5, the V gene TRBV2, with D hard to call. This CDR3 contains 14 residues. Germline V gene sequence: CDR1 SNHLY, CDR2 FYNNEI. Trimming cost V 6 bases and J 5 bases, with 16 bases left between them. The CDR3 nucleotides are TGTGCCAGCAGCGCCATGCCCAGGCGGGAGACCCAGTACTTC. Protein product: CASSAMPRRETQYF.

The chain is built from TRBV5-4 and TRBJ1-2, with 10 bases lining up with TRBD1. V gave up 0 bases and J gave up 7 bases; unmatched junction bases: 12. Germline CDR1 reads SGHNT; CDR2 reads YYREEE (reference sequence). This CDR3 contains 17 residues. CDR3 in DNA: TGTGCCAGCAGCTTGGAGGGACAGGGGAGTAAGTGGCGTGGCTACACCTTC. The encoded protein is CASSLEGQGSKWRGYTF.

V gene TRBV7-3 combines with J gene TRBJ2-3, with a weak D call TRBD1 (5 bases). CDR3 length: 15 amino acids. The germline V and J ends were trimmed by 0 bases and 2 bases, with 9 bases remaining between them. Germline-derived CDR1 and CDR2 are SGHTA and FQGTGA. The CDR3 DNA reads TGTGCCAGCAGCTTAACGCCAGGGTACACAGATACGCAGTATTTT. Residues: CASSLTPGYTDTQYF.

This sequence joins TRBV14 and TRBJ1-1, with a tentative D call TRBD1 (5 bases). The CDR3 has 13 residues. Germline V CDR1 and CDR2: SGHDN, FVKESK. V was pared by 2 bases and J by 2 bases, with 6 bases between. CDR3 DNA sequence: TGTGCCAGCAGCCAACAGGGAAACACTGAAGCTTTCTTT. Amino acid sequence: CASSQQGNTEAFF.

This chain connects TRBV28 to TRBJ1-4; D not certain. Germline assignment: CDR1 MDHEN and CDR2 SYDVKM. Trimming removed 5 bases at V and 14 bases at J, with 12 bases between. This CDR3 is built from 11 residues. The CDR3 coding sequence is TGTGCCAGCAGTGAAAATGGGTTGCTGTTTTTT. Translated, it gives CASSENGLLFF.

A word on this clonotype: An end of the junction differs from the germline gene, which may be a read error. V is TRBV6-5 and J is TRBJ2-1; unclear D gene. Germline V gene lookup returns CDR1 MNHEY and CDR2 SVGAGI. The CDR3 runs 12 residues. The CDR3 DNA follows: TGTGCCAGCGGTCTCAGGCCCAATAAGCAGTTCTTC. It is translated as CASGLRPNKQFF.

This clonotype is a singleton in its sample. The chain joins TRBV18 to TRBJ2-1, with 9 bases identical to TRBD1. The ends lost 2 bases at V and 4 bases at J; junction bases unmatched: 18. The CDR3 loop spans 20 amino acids. Germline V gene lookup returns CDR1 KGHSH and CDR2 LQKENI. The CDR3 nucleotides are TGTGCCAGCTCACCAACACCGGGACAGGGTGTCGTAGGTCCTTACAATGAGCAGTTCTTC. Encoded protein: CASSPTPGQGVVGPYNEQFF.

The V gene is TRBV12-3 or TRBV12-4, the J gene TRBJ2-4, with no clear D. V dropped 8 bases and J dropped 6 bases, with 11 bases sitting between them. This CDR3 has 12 residues. The CDR3 reads CASGLIRNIQYF. The CDR3, as DNA: TGTGCCAGCGGCCTTATCCGAAACATTCAGTACTTC.

The chain links TRBV3-1 to TRBJ2-1, with a weak D call TRBD2 (5 bases). V was cut by 4 bases and J by 12 bases, with 13 bases left in between. Germline V lookup: CDR1 LGHDT, CDR2 YNNKEL (reference sequence). The CDR3 covers 12 residues. CDR3 region: CASSPSSGLQFF. In nucleotides, the CDR3 is TGTGCCAGCAGCCCCAGCAGCGGTCTGCAGTTCTTC.

The J gene is TRBJ2-5, the V gene TRBV30; possible D gene TRBD2, 7 bases. The germline V and J ends were trimmed by 2 bases and 4 bases, with 11 bases remaining between them. The CDR3 contains 13 residues. Per the germline V gene, CDR1 is GTSNPN and CDR2 is SVGIG (reference sequence). In DNA, the CDR3 is TGTGCCTGGAGTTTCGGGGGGCGAGAGACCCAGTACTTC. This sequence encodes CAWSFGGRETQYF.

This chain joins TRBV9 and TRBJ1-1; possibly TRBD1 for D (6 bases). This CDR3 is built from 13 residues. V lost 4 bases to trimming and J lost 1 base, with 8 bases between them. The germline V gene has CDR1 SGDLS and CDR2 YYNGEE. The CDR3 spells CASSQGTNTEAFF. The CDR3 DNA reads TGTGCCAGCAGCCAGGGGACGAACACTGAAGCTTTCTTT.

The chain is built from TRBV27 and TRBJ2-7, with a weak D call TRBD1 (5 bases). The CDR3 is 13 residues long. In germline, CDR1 is MNHEY, CDR2 SMNVEV (reference sequence). Trimming stripped 5 bases from V and 6 bases from J, with 14 bases between. CDR3 loop: CASSTPGYGEQYF. In DNA form, the CDR3 reads TGTGCCAGCAGTACTCCAGGGTACGGCGAGCAGTACTTC.

The V gene is TRBV29-1, the J gene TRBJ1-4; 8 positions match TRBD1. The V and J ends lost 7 bases and 4 bases, in that order; junction bases with no gene match: 8. CDR3 length: 14 amino acids. Germline V gene data show CDR1 as SQVTM and CDR2 as ANQGSEA. In DNA form, the CDR3 reads TGCAGCGCCCTGACAGGGGTGCTTAATGAAAAACTGTTTTTT. Translated, it gives CSALTGVLNEKLFF.

The chain carries TRBV5-8 and TRBJ2-2; maybe TRBD1 (5 bases). Germline loops: CDR1 SGHTS, CDR2 YDEGEE. This CDR3 comprises 15 residues. Trimming shortened V by 3 bases and J by 5 bases, and 14 bases separated the two germline ends. The CDR3 coding sequence is TGTGCCAGCAGCTCCCTAGGGGCAGTGACCGGGGAGCTGTTTTTT. Protein: CASSSLGAVTGELFF.